The entry below describes one T cell receptor beta chain. Germline-derived CDR1 and CDR2 are SGHAT and FQNNGV. CDR3 size: 15 residues. V shed 3 bases and J shed 5 bases, with 15 bases lying between them. The sample is drawn from a study of T cells after yellow fever vaccination. On the study more broadly: With SMART-Seq v4 Ultra Low Input, the fractions containing low cell numbers were prepared.

TCR cDNA was made by 5'RACE template switching, adding a universal primer site and UMIs. MiXCR was run by TCRdb on the 5' RACE reads, yielding one entry per CDR3 protein. The sample consists of roughly 100,000 distinct CDR3 sequences, about 8.8% of them appearing once. Regarding the study as a whole: Weaker, the secondary response had a peak occurring faster, on day 5 versus 15. Clones from primary vaccination mostly reappeared after the booster (approximately 95% CD4, over 85% CD8).

The rearrangement links TRBV11-2 to TRBJ2-3, with D perhaps TRBD2 (7 bases). The receptor was isolated from a man in his late teens or twenties who received the YFV17D yellow fever vaccine. The material was CD8+ T cells not binding an NS4B(214-222) dextramer, sorted from PBMCs, obtained approximately 16 days after the first yellow fever vaccination. CDR3 in DNA: TGTGCCAGCAGCTTGGGTGGGGGGGCCGGAGATACGCAGTATTTT. Encoded protein: CASSLGGGAGDTQYF.